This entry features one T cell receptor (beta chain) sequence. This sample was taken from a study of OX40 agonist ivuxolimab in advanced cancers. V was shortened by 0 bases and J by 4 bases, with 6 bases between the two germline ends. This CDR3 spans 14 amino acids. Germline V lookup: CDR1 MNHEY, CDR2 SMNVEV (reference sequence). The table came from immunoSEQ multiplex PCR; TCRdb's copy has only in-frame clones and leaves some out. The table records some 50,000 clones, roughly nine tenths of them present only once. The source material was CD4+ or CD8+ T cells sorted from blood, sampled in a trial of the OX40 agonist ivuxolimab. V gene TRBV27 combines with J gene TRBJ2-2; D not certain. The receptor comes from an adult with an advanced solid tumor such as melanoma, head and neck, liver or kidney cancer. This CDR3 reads CASSLSRLTGELFF. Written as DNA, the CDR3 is TGTGCCAGCAGTTTATCGAGACTCACCGGGGAGCTGTTTTTT.